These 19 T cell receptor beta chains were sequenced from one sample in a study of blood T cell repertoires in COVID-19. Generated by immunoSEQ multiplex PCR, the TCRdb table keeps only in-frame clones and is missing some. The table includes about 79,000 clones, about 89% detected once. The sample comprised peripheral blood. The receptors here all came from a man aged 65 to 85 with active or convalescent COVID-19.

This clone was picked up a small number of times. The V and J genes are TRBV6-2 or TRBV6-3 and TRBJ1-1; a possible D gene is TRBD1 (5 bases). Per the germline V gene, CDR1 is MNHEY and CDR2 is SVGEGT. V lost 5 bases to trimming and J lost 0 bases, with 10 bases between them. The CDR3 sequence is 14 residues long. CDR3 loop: CASSVDSMNTEAFF. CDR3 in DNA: TGTGCCAGCAGTGTTGACAGCATGAACACTGAAGCTTTCTTT.

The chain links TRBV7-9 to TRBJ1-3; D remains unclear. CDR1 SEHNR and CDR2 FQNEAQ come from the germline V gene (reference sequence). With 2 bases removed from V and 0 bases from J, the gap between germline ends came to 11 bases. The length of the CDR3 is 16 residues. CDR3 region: CASSLWTGNSGNTIYF. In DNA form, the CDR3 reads TGTGCCAGCAGCTTATGGACGGGAAACTCTGGAAACACCATATATTTT.

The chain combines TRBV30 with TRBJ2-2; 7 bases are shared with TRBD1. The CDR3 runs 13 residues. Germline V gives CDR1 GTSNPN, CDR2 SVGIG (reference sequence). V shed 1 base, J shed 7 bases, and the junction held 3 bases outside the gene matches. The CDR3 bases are TGTGCCTGGAGTGGACAGGGAAACGGGGAGCTGTTTTTT. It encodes CAWSGQGNGELFF.

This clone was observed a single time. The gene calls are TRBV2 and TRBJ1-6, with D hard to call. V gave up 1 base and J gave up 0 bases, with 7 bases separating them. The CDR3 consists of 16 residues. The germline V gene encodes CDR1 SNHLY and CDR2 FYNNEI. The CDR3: CASSEDSYSYNSPLHF. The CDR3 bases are TGTGCCAGCAGTGAAGACAGTTACTCCTATAATTCACCCCTCCACTTT.

The CDR3 DNA sequence: TGTGCCATCAGTGAGCGGGTGGGTCTGACCTACAATGAGCAGTTCTTC. Protein sequence: CAISERVGLTYNEQFF. The chain employs TRBV10-3 and TRBJ2-1; D is unresolved. V lost 2 bases, J lost 2 bases, and 13 bases lay in between. CDR3 size: 16 residues. Germline V gene data show CDR1 as ENHRY and CDR2 as SYGVKD.

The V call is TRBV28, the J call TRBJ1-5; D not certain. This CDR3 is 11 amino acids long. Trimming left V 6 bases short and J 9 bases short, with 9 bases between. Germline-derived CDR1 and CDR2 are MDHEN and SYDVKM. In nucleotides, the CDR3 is TGTGCCAGCAGCACCGGCGGGCCCCAGCATTTT. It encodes CASSTGGPQHF.

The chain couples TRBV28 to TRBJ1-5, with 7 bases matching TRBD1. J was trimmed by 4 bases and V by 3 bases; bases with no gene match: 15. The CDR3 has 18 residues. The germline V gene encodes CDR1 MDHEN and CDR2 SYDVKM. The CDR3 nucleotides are TGTGCCAGCAGTTTTGGAAGGGGGCGTAGAGGCCGGAATCAGCCCCAGCATTTT. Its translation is CASSFGRGRRGRNQPQHF.

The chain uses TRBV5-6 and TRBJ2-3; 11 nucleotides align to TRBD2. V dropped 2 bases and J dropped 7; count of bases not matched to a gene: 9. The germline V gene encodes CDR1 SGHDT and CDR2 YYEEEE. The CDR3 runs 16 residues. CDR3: CASSLGLAGGRYTQYF. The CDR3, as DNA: TGTGCCAGCAGCTTAGGGCTAGCGGGAGGTCGGTATACGCAGTATTTT.

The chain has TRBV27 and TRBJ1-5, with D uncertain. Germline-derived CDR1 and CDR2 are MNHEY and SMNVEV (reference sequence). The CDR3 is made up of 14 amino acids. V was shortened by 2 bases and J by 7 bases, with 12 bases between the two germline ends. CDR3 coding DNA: TGTGCCAGCAGTTTAATGGCGGAGTCGCAGCCCCAGCATTTT. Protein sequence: CASSLMAESQPQHF.

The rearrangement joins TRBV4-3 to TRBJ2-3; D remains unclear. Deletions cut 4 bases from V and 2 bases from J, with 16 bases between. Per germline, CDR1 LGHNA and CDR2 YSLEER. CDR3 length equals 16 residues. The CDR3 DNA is TGCGCCAGCAGCCCTTTGGTAGGAGAAACCACAGATACGCAGTATTTT. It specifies CASSPLVGETTDTQYF.

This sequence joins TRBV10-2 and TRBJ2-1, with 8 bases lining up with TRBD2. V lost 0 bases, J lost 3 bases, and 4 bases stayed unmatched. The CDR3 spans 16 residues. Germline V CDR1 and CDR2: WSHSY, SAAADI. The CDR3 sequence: CASSESAGGHYNEQFF. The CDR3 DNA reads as TGCGCCAGCAGTGAGTCGGCGGGAGGACACTACAATGAGCAGTTCTTC.

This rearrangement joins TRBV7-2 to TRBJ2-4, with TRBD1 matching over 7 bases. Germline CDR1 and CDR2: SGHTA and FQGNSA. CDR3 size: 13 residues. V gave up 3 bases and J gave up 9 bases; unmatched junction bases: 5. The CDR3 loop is CASSLQGDGIQYF. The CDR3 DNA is TGTGCCAGCAGCTTGCAGGGGGACGGCATTCAGTACTTC.

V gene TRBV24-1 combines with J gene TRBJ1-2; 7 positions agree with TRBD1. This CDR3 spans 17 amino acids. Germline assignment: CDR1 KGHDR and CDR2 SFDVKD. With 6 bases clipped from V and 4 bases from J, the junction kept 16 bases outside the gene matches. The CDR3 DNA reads TGTGCCACCAGTCCAACACCCAGGGGGTCAGTCTCCTATGGCTACACCTTC. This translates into CATSPTPRGSVSYGYTF.

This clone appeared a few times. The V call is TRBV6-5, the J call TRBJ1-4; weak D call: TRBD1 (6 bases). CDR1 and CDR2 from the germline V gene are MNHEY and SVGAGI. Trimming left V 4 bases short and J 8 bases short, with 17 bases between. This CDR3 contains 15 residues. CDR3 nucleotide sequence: TGTGCCAGCAGTTCCATGGGGGCGGGAGGGGAAAAACTGTTTTTT. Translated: CASSSMGAGGEKLFF.

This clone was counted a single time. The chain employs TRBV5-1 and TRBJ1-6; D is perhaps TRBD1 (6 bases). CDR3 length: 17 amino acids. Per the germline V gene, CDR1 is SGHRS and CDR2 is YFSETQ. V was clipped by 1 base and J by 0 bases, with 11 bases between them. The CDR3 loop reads CASSLLTGSSYNSPLHF. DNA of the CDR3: TGCGCCAGCAGCTTGTTGACAGGTAGCTCCTATAATTCACCCCTCCACTTT.

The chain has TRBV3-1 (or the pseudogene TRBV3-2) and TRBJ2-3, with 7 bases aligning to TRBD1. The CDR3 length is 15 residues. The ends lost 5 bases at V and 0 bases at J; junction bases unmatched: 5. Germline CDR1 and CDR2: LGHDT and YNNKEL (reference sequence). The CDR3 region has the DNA TGTGCCAGCAGCTCAGACAGGGCTAGCACAGATACGCAGTATTTT. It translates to CASSSDRASTDTQYF.

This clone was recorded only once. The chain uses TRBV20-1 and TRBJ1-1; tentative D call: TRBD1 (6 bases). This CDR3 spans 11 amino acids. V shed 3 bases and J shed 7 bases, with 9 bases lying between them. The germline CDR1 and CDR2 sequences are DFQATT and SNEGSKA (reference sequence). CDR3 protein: CSARGAVEAFF. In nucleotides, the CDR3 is TGCAGTGCTAGGGGGGCGGTTGAAGCTTTCTTT.

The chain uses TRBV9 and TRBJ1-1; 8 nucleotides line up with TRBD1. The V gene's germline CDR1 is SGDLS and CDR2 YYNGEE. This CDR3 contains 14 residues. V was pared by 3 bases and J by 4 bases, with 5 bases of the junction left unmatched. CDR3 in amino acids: CASSEDRVGTEAFF. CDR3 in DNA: TGTGCCAGCAGCGAGGACAGGGTGGGCACTGAAGCTTTCTTT.

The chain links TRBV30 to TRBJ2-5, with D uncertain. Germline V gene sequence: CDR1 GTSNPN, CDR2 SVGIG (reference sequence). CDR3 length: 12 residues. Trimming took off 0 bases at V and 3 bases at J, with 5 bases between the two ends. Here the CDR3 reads CAWSVIEETQYF. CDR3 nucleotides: TGTGCCTGGAGTGTTATAGAAGAGACCCAGTACTTC.